This T cell receptor beta chain was found in a study of T-cell memory formation after mild COVID-19 (dated by TCRdb to the early 2020s). Describing the broader study: TCR sequence clusters from the two donors were found to be largely donor specific. Longitudinal TCRalpha and TCRbeta repertoire sequencing tracked T-cell clones expanding and contracting after mild COVID-19 in a couple of donors. The cohort was made up of two young adult volunteers, one female and one male, who were previously healthy. Points the paper makes about the study in general: Clones that contracted from day 15 to 85 showed balanced CD4/CD8 phenotypes, whereas a second wave of clones that expanded from day 15 to 37 leaned towards CD4+. Whether the second-wave clones peaking on day 37 were SARS-CoV-2 specific was not confirmed. Some responding clones were detected in pre-infection memory, suggesting pre-existing cross-reactive memory T cells joined the SARS-CoV-2 response. The study included only a couple of mild cases, and larger cohorts that include severe cases with pre-infection samples were judged to be necessary. Contracting CD4+ clones appeared mostly in the CM and EM memory subsets, whereas CD8+ clones were enriched in EMRA.

The sequencer listed for this sample is Illumina NovaSeq 6000. cDNA libraries for TCRalpha and TCRbeta were prepared by 5'RACE using constant-segment primers, with sample barcodes and unique molecular identifiers added. Trizol reagent was used to extract RNA from every sample. Amplification of the libraries took two PCR steps, and the second step added a second sample barcode plus Illumina TruSeq adapters. The libraries were sequenced on an Illumina NovaSeq using 2 x 150 bp paired-end reads. Concerning the study's data processing: Reads were demultiplexed and collapsed into UMI-guided consensus sequences with migec v1.2.7. Using mixcr v2.1.11, the UMI consensuses were aligned to TRA and TRB V and J templates and assembled into clonotypes. A clonotype was counted as expanded or contracted only if both edgeR and NoisET called the change significant, with noise models trained on biological replicates. For edgeR calls, a false discovery rate-adjusted p below 0.01 and a log2 fold-change threshold of 1 were applied. As an exploratory analysis of dynamics, PCA with hierarchical clustering was applied to max-normalized trajectories of the 1000 most abundant clonotypes. The CD4 or CD8 phenotype of responding clones was assigned using the separately sequenced CD4+ and CD8+ repertoires. Using fastp at Q25 and MiXCR, TCRdb reprocessed the public reads and kept productive beta chains. Each CDR3 protein appears once, grouped with its most common genes and DNA. The V and J calls and clone size come from TCRdb's table, not from the authors' own analysis. The sample records 350,000 to 500,000 distinct CDR3 sequences, 18% of which are singletons. Roughly 21% of the sample is held by the ten biggest clonotypes.

PBMCs were isolated by Ficoll-Paque density gradient centrifugation. This clonotype was recorded once. Its antigen is not yet known. Per-base quality was not reported, and no clone a single base away is much larger than it. One read amounts to weak evidence. V is reduced by 6 bases and J by 2 bases, leaving a spacing of 10 bases between them. The CDR3 runs 14 residues from the cysteine to the phenylalanine. Only the CDR3 portion is preserved as DNA: 42 bases, with reading frame beginning at the first base. From a lookup of the germline V gene, CDR1 and CDR2 are MNHEY and SVGEGT. The chain couples TRBV6-2 or TRBV6-3 to TRBJ2-2, with an unclear D gene assignment. This sequence originates from a man aged 18 to 30 who had mild COVID-19 (a few samples of this study predate the infection). The sample titles of this study are shuffled in the database, so cell type and time point are left out; the donor was told from shared clones. The sequenced sample consisted of PBMCs or a T cell subset sorted from them (not recorded which). In nucleotide form, the sequence is TGTGCCAGCAGAGAAGTGGCTAACACCGGGGAGCTGTTTTTT. Translated, it reads CASREVANTGELFF.